This T cell receptor beta chain was captured by sequencing in a study of blood T cell repertoires in COVID-19. Study background: Collection of acute and convalescent COVID-19 samples took place in the United States, Italy and Spain. PBMCs, B-cell-depleted T cells, or T cells provided the cDNA or gDNA that made up the material.

Germline assignment: CDR1 GTSNPN and CDR2 SVGIG (reference sequence). J was trimmed by 7 bases and V by 2 bases; bases with no gene match: 6. The CDR3 has 15 residues. Method: immunoSEQ multiplex PCR; TCRdb's copy keeps in-frame clones and lacks some. The table records 300,000 to 350,000 clones, around 87% of them present only once. The sequence was collected from a woman aged 45 to 65 with COVID-19, enrolled during active disease. This chain links TRBV30 with TRBJ2-1; 12 nucleotides match TRBD2. The sample was peripheral blood. CDR3 nucleotide sequence: TGTGCCTGGAGTCTAGCGGGAGGGGCAGGGAATGAGCAGTTCTTC. Protein product: CAWSLAGGAGNEQFF.